This T cell receptor (beta chain) was found in a study of Graves' ophthalmopathy and Graves' hyperthyroidism. This clonotype was seen repeatedly, ten times or more. CDR1 and CDR2 (germline): SEHNR, FQNEAQ (reference sequence). CDR3 size: 13 residues. V was shortened by 1 base and J by 10 bases, with 11 bases between the two germline ends. Amplification from RNA transcripts yielded the TCR beta CDR3 regions. Scientists carried out first-round RT-PCR using HTBI primers and then a second-round multiplex PCR. MiXCR, applied by TCRdb to the multiplex PCR reads, yields one record per CDR3 protein. The sample contains some 160,000 distinct CDR3 sequences, 35% to 45% of which appear only once.

V usage is TRBV7-9 and J usage is TRBJ1-5; D is uncertain. The clonotype originates from a man between 25 and 39 years old with Graves' ophthalmopathy. Sequenced material: peripheral blood. CDR3 nucleotide sequence: TGTGCCAGCAGCTTAGATGAGGGCAGTCCCCAGCATTTT. It encodes CASSLDEGSPQHF.